This is a list of T cell receptor beta chains from one sample in a study of T cell responses to AZD1222 COVID-19 vaccine. The assay was immunoSEQ multiplex PCR, and TCRdb's table has in-frame clones only and misses some. This table has about 73,000 clones, 89% appearing once. Sequencing was performed on peripheral blood, taken 28 days after the second AZD1222 dose. The receptors originated from an adult who received the AZD1222 COVID-19 vaccine. CDR3s include the opening cysteine and the closing phenylalanine or tryptophan. D genes are given only for firm matches. Where a row states a size, it is once, few, many or the class of an expanded clone; other rows omit it.

abundance: -; j_gene: TRBJ1-1; len: 14; d_gene: -; v_gene: TRBV7-3; CDR3aa: CASNSSGGNTEAFF; CDR3nt: TGTGCCAGCAACTCAAGTGGAGGAAACACTGAAGCTTTCTTT
abundance: -; j_gene: TRBJ2-7; len: 15; d_gene: TRBD2; v_gene: TRBV7-6; CDR3aa: CASSLEAGEYYEQYF; CDR3nt: TGTGCCAGCAGCTTAGAGGCGGGGGAATACTACGAGCAGTACTTC
abundance: -; j_gene: TRBJ2-3; len: 14; d_gene: TRBD2; v_gene: TRBV6-5; CDR3aa: CASRSGTSTHTQYF; CDR3nt: TGTGCCAGCAGAAGCGGGACTAGCACGCATACGCAGTATTTT
abundance: -; j_gene: TRBJ1-6; len: 14; d_gene: -; v_gene: TRBV3-1/TRBV3-2; CDR3aa: CASSTGAYNSPLHF; CDR3nt: TGTGCCAGCAGCACGGGGGCCTATAATTCACCCCTCCACTTT
abundance: few; j_gene: TRBJ1-2; len: 15; d_gene: -; v_gene: TRBV19; CDR3aa: CASTLSSRGDYGYTF; CDR3nt: TGTGCCAGTACCCTTAGTAGCAGGGGTGACTATGGCTACACCTTC
abundance: -; j_gene: TRBJ1-6; len: 14; d_gene: -; v_gene: TRBV6-5; CDR3aa: CASGRGDDNSPLHF; CDR3nt: TGTGCCAGCGGGAGGGGCGACGATAATTCACCCCTCCACTTT
abundance: -; j_gene: TRBJ1-2; len: 12; d_gene: -; v_gene: TRBV12-3/TRBV12-4; CDR3aa: CASRAPGYGYTF; CDR3nt: TGTGCCAGCAGGGCCCCGGGTTATGGCTACACCTTC
abundance: -; j_gene: TRBJ2-6; len: 16; d_gene: -; v_gene: TRBV5-1; CDR3aa: CASSANGHSGANVLTF; CDR3nt: TGCGCCAGCAGCGCCAACGGGCACTCTGGGGCCAACGTCCTGACTTTC
abundance: -; j_gene: TRBJ2-7; len: 13; d_gene: TRBD2; v_gene: TRBV19; CDR3aa: CASSSSGGYEQYF; CDR3nt: TGTGCCAGTTCTTCCAGCGGGGGCTACGAGCAGTACTTC
abundance: -; j_gene: TRBJ1-3; len: 15; d_gene: -; v_gene: TRBV14; CDR3aa: CASSQVRGTGNTIYF; CDR3nt: TGTGCCAGCAGCCAAGTACGGGGGACTGGAAACACCATATATTTT
abundance: -; j_gene: TRBJ2-5; len: 15; d_gene: -; v_gene: TRBV9; CDR3aa: CASSPLGVAQETQYF; CDR3nt: TGTGCCAGCAGCCCTTTAGGGGTGGCCCAAGAGACCCAGTACTTC
abundance: -; j_gene: TRBJ1-5; len: 14; d_gene: -; v_gene: TRBV10-3; CDR3aa: CASRRDTGDQPQHF; CDR3nt: TGTGCCTCGAGACGGGACACCGGCGATCAGCCCCAGCATTTT
abundance: -; j_gene: TRBJ2-5; len: 14; d_gene: -; v_gene: TRBV11-2; CDR3aa: CASSLGGSGETQYF; CDR3nt: TGTGCCAGCAGCTTAGGTGGGAGCGGGGAGACCCAGTACTTC
abundance: -; j_gene: TRBJ1-2; len: 12; d_gene: -; v_gene: TRBV27; CDR3aa: CATRRGEGGYTF; CDR3nt: TGTGCCACCAGGCGGGGCGAGGGTGGCTACACCTTC
abundance: -; j_gene: TRBJ2-1; len: 17; d_gene: TRBD2; v_gene: TRBV5-1; CDR3aa: CASSIFGLAGGYNEQFF; CDR3nt: TGCGCCAGCAGCATCTTTGGACTAGCGGGAGGGTACAATGAGCAGTTCTTC
abundance: -; j_gene: TRBJ2-1; len: 13; d_gene: -; v_gene: TRBV19; CDR3aa: CASSNQQRGEQFF; CDR3nt: TGTGCCAGTAGTAACCAGCAAAGGGGGGAGCAGTTCTTC
abundance: -; j_gene: TRBJ2-3; len: 16; d_gene: TRBD2; v_gene: TRBV18; CDR3aa: CASSPRTSGSTDTQYF; CDR3nt: TGTGCCAGCTCACCACGGACTAGCGGAAGCACAGATACGCAGTATTTT
abundance: -; j_gene: TRBJ1-2; len: 14; d_gene: -; v_gene: TRBV28; CDR3aa: CASSTSGPNYGYTF; CDR3nt: TGTGCCAGCAGTACATCGGGACCAAACTATGGCTACACCTTC
abundance: -; j_gene: TRBJ1-1; len: 15; d_gene: -; v_gene: TRBV5-6; CDR3aa: CASSLPFLGNTEAFF; CDR3nt: TGTGCCAGCAGCTTGCCGTTTCTGGGGAACACTGAAGCTTTCTTT
abundance: -; j_gene: TRBJ2-1; len: 15; d_gene: TRBD2; v_gene: TRBV11-2; CDR3aa: CASSPLRGVLNEQFF; CDR3nt: TGTGCCAGCAGCCCTTTGCGGGGGGTCTTAAATGAGCAGTTCTTC
abundance: -; j_gene: TRBJ1-2; len: 13; d_gene: -; v_gene: TRBV12-3/TRBV12-4; CDR3aa: CASSLGGDRGYTF; CDR3nt: TGTGCCAGCAGTTTAGGGGGTGACCGGGGCTACACCTTC
abundance: once; j_gene: TRBJ1-3; len: 16; d_gene: -; v_gene: TRBV21-1; CDR3aa: CPSEPAVPATGNTIYF; CDR3nt: TGTCCAAGCGAACCGGCAGTTCCCGCCACTGGAAACACCATATATTTT
abundance: -; j_gene: TRBJ2-6; len: 17; d_gene: -; v_gene: TRBV7-9; CDR3aa: CASSLGRAPSGANVLTF; CDR3nt: TGTGCCAGCAGCTTAGGCAGGGCCCCCTCTGGGGCCAACGTCCTGACTTTC
abundance: few; j_gene: TRBJ2-3; len: 18; d_gene: TRBD2; v_gene: TRBV28; CDR3aa: CASSRPGLAGGRADTQYF; CDR3nt: TGTGCCAGCAGCCGTCCGGGACTAGCGGGGGGGCGGGCAGATACGCAGTATTTT
abundance: once; j_gene: TRBJ2-3; len: 14; d_gene: TRBD2; v_gene: TRBV30; CDR3aa: CAWSVLGGTDTQYF; CDR3nt: TGTGCCTGGAGTGTACTGGGGGGGACAGATACGCAGTATTTT
abundance: -; j_gene: TRBJ1-5; len: 15; d_gene: -; v_gene: TRBV6-6; CDR3aa: CASSPGTYSNQPQHF; CDR3nt: TGTGCCAGCAGTCCGGGGACTTATAGCAATCAGCCCCAGCATTTT
abundance: -; j_gene: TRBJ1-2; len: 14; d_gene: -; v_gene: TRBV28; CDR3aa: CASSLAGAGYGYTF; CDR3nt: TGTGCCAGCAGTTTGGCAGGGGCTGGCTATGGCTACACCTTC
abundance: once; j_gene: TRBJ2-7; len: 15; d_gene: -; v_gene: TRBV5-4; CDR3aa: CASSPVVGGSYEQYF; CDR3nt: TGTGCCAGCAGCCCCGTAGTTGGGGGTAGCTACGAGCAGTACTTC
abundance: -; j_gene: TRBJ2-7; len: 15; d_gene: TRBD2; v_gene: TRBV11-3; CDR3aa: CASSRGVAGRYEQYF; CDR3nt: TGTGCCAGCAGCCGGGGAGTAGCGGGGCGCTACGAGCAGTACTTC
abundance: once; j_gene: TRBJ1-3; len: 17; d_gene: -; v_gene: TRBV9; CDR3aa: CASSVVPGLISGNTIYF; CDR3nt: TGTGCCAGCAGCGTAGTACCCGGGCTAATCTCTGGAAACACCATATATTTT
abundance: once; j_gene: TRBJ1-3; len: 11; d_gene: -; v_gene: TRBV20-1; CDR3aa: CSAHTGNTIYF; CDR3nt: TGCAGTGCTCACACTGGAAACACCATATATTTT
abundance: -; j_gene: TRBJ1-1; len: 13; d_gene: -; v_gene: TRBV24-1; CDR3aa: CATSTQGATEAFF; CDR3nt: TGTGCCACCAGTACTCAGGGCGCCACTGAAGCTTTCTTT
abundance: -; j_gene: TRBJ1-2; len: 14; d_gene: -; v_gene: TRBV24-1; CDR3aa: CATSDPGRNYGYTF; CDR3nt: TGTGCCACCAGTGATCCGGGACGGAACTATGGCTACACCTTC
abundance: -; j_gene: TRBJ1-2; len: 16; d_gene: -; v_gene: TRBV2; CDR3aa: CASSLIPGRTNYGYTF; CDR3nt: TGTGCCAGCAGTCTGATCCCGGGACGCACAAACTATGGCTACACCTTC
abundance: -; j_gene: TRBJ1-4; len: 11; d_gene: -; v_gene: TRBV28; CDR3aa: CASTSGVGLFF; CDR3nt: TGTGCCAGCACTTCCGGGGTGGGACTGTTTTTT
abundance: -; j_gene: TRBJ2-1; len: 16; d_gene: -; v_gene: TRBV9; CDR3aa: CASSVVVGFSWNEQFF; CDR3nt: TGTGCCAGCAGCGTAGTGGTTGGCTTTAGTTGGAATGAGCAGTTCTTC
abundance: -; j_gene: TRBJ1-2; len: 14; d_gene: TRBD1; v_gene: TRBV5-4; CDR3aa: CASSTTGGGYGYTF; CDR3nt: TGTGCCAGCAGCACGACAGGGGGCGGCTATGGCTACACCTTC
abundance: -; j_gene: TRBJ2-3; len: 17; d_gene: TRBD2; v_gene: TRBV28; CDR3aa: CASSSPLAGGRTDTQYF; CDR3nt: TGTGCCAGCAGTTCTCCACTAGCGGGGGGCCGCACAGATACGCAGTATTTT
abundance: -; j_gene: TRBJ1-2; len: 16; d_gene: -; v_gene: TRBV4-3; CDR3aa: CASSQDLRGGPYGYTF; CDR3nt: TGCGCCAGCAGCCAAGACTTGAGGGGCGGTCCCTATGGCTACACCTTC
abundance: -; j_gene: TRBJ1-1; len: 13; d_gene: -; v_gene: TRBV7-8; CDR3aa: CASSRGVNTEAFF; CDR3nt: TGTGCCAGCAGCCGGGGGGTGAACACTGAAGCTTTCTTT
abundance: -; j_gene: TRBJ1-2; len: 17; d_gene: -; v_gene: TRBV7-8; CDR3aa: CASSPLRGGRGPYGYTF; CDR3nt: TGTGCCAGCAGCCCTTTGAGGGGCGGGCGCGGGCCCTATGGCTACACCTTC
abundance: -; j_gene: TRBJ2-3; len: 16; d_gene: TRBD2; v_gene: TRBV2; CDR3aa: CASSGHRLADTDTQYF; CDR3nt: TGTGCCAGCAGTGGTCATCGACTAGCGGACACAGATACGCAGTATTTT
abundance: -; j_gene: TRBJ2-1; len: 17; d_gene: TRBD2; v_gene: TRBV7-6; CDR3aa: CASSLLLAGSSYNEQFF; CDR3nt: TGTGCCAGCAGCCTCTTACTAGCGGGCAGCTCCTACAATGAGCAGTTCTTC
abundance: -; j_gene: TRBJ2-5; len: 13; d_gene: -; v_gene: TRBV5-4; CDR3aa: CASSLTAKETQYF; CDR3nt: TGTGCCAGCAGCTTGACAGCGAAAGAGACCCAGTACTTC
abundance: -; j_gene: TRBJ1-4; len: 15; d_gene: -; v_gene: TRBV11-2; CDR3aa: CASSRQAATNEKLFF; CDR3nt: TGTGCCAGCAGCCGACAGGCTGCAACTAATGAAAAACTGTTTTTT
abundance: -; j_gene: TRBJ1-2; len: 17; d_gene: -; v_gene: TRBV7-9; CDR3aa: CASHEGTQEGSNYGYTF; CDR3nt: TGTGCCAGTCACGAGGGCACACAGGAGGGCTCTAACTATGGCTACACCTTC
abundance: -; j_gene: TRBJ2-3; len: 13; d_gene: -; v_gene: TRBV25-1; CDR3aa: CASKYGNADTQYF; CDR3nt: TGTGCCAGCAAGTATGGGAACGCAGATACGCAGTATTTT
abundance: -; j_gene: TRBJ2-1; len: 15; d_gene: TRBD2; v_gene: TRBV7-2; CDR3aa: CASSLGLAKNNEQFF; CDR3nt: TGTGCCAGCAGCTTAGGACTAGCGAAAAACAATGAGCAGTTCTTC
abundance: once; j_gene: TRBJ1-1; len: 16; d_gene: -; v_gene: TRBV3-1/TRBV3-2; CDR3aa: CASSQVGARSGTEAFF; CDR3nt: TGTGCCAGCAGCCAAGTTGGGGCCAGATCGGGGACTGAAGCTTTCTTT
abundance: -; j_gene: TRBJ1-1; len: 15; d_gene: -; v_gene: TRBV21-1; CDR3aa: CASMNPAGMNTEAFF; CDR3nt: TGTGCCAGCATGAATCCAGCAGGAATGAACACTGAAGCTTTCTTT
abundance: -; j_gene: TRBJ1-6; len: 15; d_gene: -; v_gene: TRBV27; CDR3aa: CASSLGRQGKLPLHF; CDR3nt: TGTGCCAGCAGTTTAGGGCGTCAGGGGAAACTTCCCCTCCACTTT
abundance: -; j_gene: TRBJ1-1; len: 13; d_gene: -; v_gene: TRBV9; CDR3aa: CASSTPGNTEAFF; CDR3nt: TGTGCCAGCAGCACGCCAGGGAACACTGAAGCTTTCTTT
abundance: -; j_gene: TRBJ1-1; len: 16; d_gene: -; v_gene: TRBV14; CDR3aa: CASSQSGVGSGTEAFF; CDR3nt: TGTGCCAGCAGCCAAAGTGGGGTAGGATCGGGCACTGAAGCTTTCTTT
abundance: -; j_gene: TRBJ1-1; len: 13; d_gene: -; v_gene: TRBV11-2; CDR3aa: CASSLSIYTEAFF; CDR3nt: TGTGCCAGCAGCCTCTCAATTTACACTGAAGCTTTCTTT
abundance: once; j_gene: TRBJ1-1; len: 11; d_gene: -; v_gene: TRBV29-1; CDR3aa: CSVDRQGGTFF; CDR3nt: TGCAGCGTTGATCGGCAGGGAGGGACTTTCTTT
abundance: -; j_gene: TRBJ1-5; len: 15; d_gene: -; v_gene: TRBV5-5; CDR3aa: CASSPTALSNQPQHF; CDR3nt: TGTGCCAGCAGCCCGACAGCCCTTAGCAATCAGCCCCAGCATTTT
abundance: -; j_gene: TRBJ1-1; len: 13; d_gene: -; v_gene: TRBV30; CDR3aa: CAWSGDRSGEAFF; CDR3nt: TGTGCCTGGAGTGGGGACCGTTCAGGGGAAGCTTTCTTT
abundance: -; j_gene: TRBJ2-7; len: 11; d_gene: -; v_gene: TRBV6-5; CDR3aa: CASGQAYEQYF; CDR3nt: TGTGCCAGCGGACAAGCCTACGAGCAGTACTTC